Listed below are T cell receptor beta chains from one sample, sequenced in a study of radiation and T cells in renal cell carcinoma. Sequencing was performed with immunoSEQ multiplex PCR; in TCRdb, only in-frame clones are kept and a portion is missing. The table includes tens of thousands of clones, 40% to 55% detected once. This sample comprised tumor tissue, obtained from a patient whose treatment included radiotherapy and nephrectomy. The origin of the receptors is a woman aged 45-60 years with renal cell carcinoma. The CDR3 runs from the conserved cysteine through the conserved F or W. The D gene is left open where the match is weak. The size field is filled for only some rows; it gives once, few, many or a size class.

clone_size	v_call	j_call	d_call	cdr3_aa	cdr3_nt
-	TRBV4-2	TRBJ2-2	TRBD2	CASSHGLAGLNTGELFF	TGTGCCAGCAGCCACGGACTAGCGGGATTGAACACCGGGGAGCTGTTTTTT
-	TRBV18	TRBJ1-1	-	CASSPAFLNTEAFF	TGTGCCAGTTCACCGGCTTTCCTGAACACTGAAGCTTTCTTT
-	TRBV5-1	TRBJ2-7	TRBD1	CASSSGGWQYF	TGCGCCAGCAGCTCAGGGGGCTGGCAGTACTTC
-	TRBV4-1	TRBJ1-2	TRBD1	CASSQYDRGYGYTF	TGCGCCAGCAGCCAATACGACAGGGGCTATGGCTACACCTTC
-	TRBV6-1	TRBJ1-1	-	CASSDLPGEGTEAFF	TGTGCCAGCAGTGACCTGCCAGGGGAGGGCACTGAAGCTTTCTTT
-	TRBV28	TRBJ1-1	-	CASSLSPGNTEAFF	TGTGCCAGCAGTTTATCCCCGGGAAACACTGAAGCTTTCTTT
many	TRBV30	TRBJ1-1	TRBD1	CARGQGNTEAFF	TGTGCCCGGGGACAGGGGAACACTGAAGCTTTCTTT
-	TRBV4-3	TRBJ2-2	-	CASSQDRTGNGELFF	TGCGCCAGCAGCCAAGATAGAACCGGGAACGGGGAGCTGTTTTTT
-	TRBV7-3	TRBJ1-2	-	CASSLGGRGPNYGYTF	TGTGCCAGCAGCTTAGGGGGACGAGGCCCTAACTATGGCTACACCTTC
few	TRBV9	TRBJ1-1	-	CASSVDPGLPEAFF	TGTGCCAGCAGCGTAGACCCGGGACTCCCTGAAGCTTTCTTT
-	TRBV7-3	TRBJ1-2	-	CASSLMGLRGYTF	TGTGCCAGCAGCTTAATGGGGCTAAGGGGCTACACCTTC
-	TRBV19	TRBJ1-6	TRBD1	CASSRQGGNSPLHF	TGTGCCAGTAGTAGGCAGGGGGGGAATTCACCCCTCCACTTT
-	TRBV29-1	TRBJ1-1	-	CSGIQAGGLNTEAFF	TGCAGCGGCATTCAGGCGGGGGGCCTGAACACTGAAGCTTTCTTT
few	TRBV7-2	TRBJ2-7	-	CASSILGIAYEQYF	TGTGCCAGCAGCATACTAGGGATAGCCTACGAGCAGTACTTC
few	TRBV2	TRBJ2-7	TRBD1	CASSSRGTVGNEQYF	TGTGCCAGCAGCTCAAGGGGGACAGTAGGAAACGAGCAGTACTTC
-	TRBV19	TRBJ2-7	TRBD1	CASSVDRVNEQYF	TGTGCCAGTAGTGTTGACAGGGTAAACGAGCAGTACTTC
many	TRBV5-1	TRBJ1-1	TRBD1	CASSLAGGNTEAFF	TGCGCCAGCAGCTTGGCAGGGGGGAACACTGAAGCTTTCTTT
many	TRBV4-3	TRBJ2-3	TRBD1	CASSQVAGGADTQYF	TGCGCCAGCAGCCAAGTGGCAGGGGGCGCGGATACGCAGTATTTT
-	TRBV7-9	TRBJ1-2	TRBD1	CASSLPGQGASGGYTF	TGTGCCAGCAGCTTGCCGGGACAGGGGGCGTCTGGTGGCTACACCTTC
-	TRBV19	TRBJ1-2	-	CASSITGTGGYTF	TGTGCCAGTAGTATCACGGGCACCGGCGGCTACACCTTC
-	TRBV7-9	TRBJ2-3	-	CASSLGHYTQYF	TGTGCCAGCAGCTTAGGACATTATACGCAGTATTTT
-	TRBV5-5	TRBJ1-1	-	CASSFMQGSEAFF	TGTGCCAGCAGCTTCATGCAGGGAAGTGAAGCTTTCTTT
medium-sized	TRBV7-2	TRBJ2-1	TRBD2	CASSPRGGWNNEQFF	TGTGCCAGCAGCCCGCGGGGGGGCTGGAACAATGAGCAGTTCTTC
-	TRBV30	TRBJ1-3	-	CAWSVWSAGLSAIYF	TGTGCCTGGAGTGTCTGGTCGGCAGGGCTTTCAGCCATATATTTT
few	TRBV2	TRBJ2-5	-	CASGPTRETQYF	TGTGCCAGCGGACCAACACGGGAGACCCAGTACTTC
-	TRBV6-4	TRBJ2-3	-	CASSETGMSTDTQYF	TGTGCCAGCAGTGAAACCGGGATGTCAACAGATACGCAGTATTTT
-	TRBV6-6	TRBJ1-3	TRBD1	CASSRRQGSGNTIYF	TGTGCCAGCAGCCGTAGACAGGGGTCCGGAAACACCATATATTTT
few	TRBV7-9	TRBJ2-3	-	CASSSVSRSTDTQYF	TGTGCCAGCAGCTCTGTTAGCCGTAGCACAGATACGCAGTATTTT
-	TRBV6-6	TRBJ1-2	TRBD1	CASLDRESYGYTF	TGTGCCAGCCTCGACAGGGAAAGTTATGGCTACACCTTC
-	TRBV19	TRBJ2-7	-	CASSAPLRGKSYEQYF	TGTGCCAGTAGCGCACCCCTCCGGGGAAAGAGCTACGAGCAGTACTTC
-	TRBV5-4	TRBJ2-3	-	CASSSHGGDTQYF	TGTGCCAGCAGCTCCCATGGTGGAGATACGCAGTATTTT
-	TRBV19	TRBJ1-4	-	CASSIAAGTTNEKLFF	TGTGCCAGTAGTATAGCCGCCGGGACGACTAATGAAAAACTGTTTTTT
-	TRBV5-5	TRBJ2-5	TRBD2	CASSKTSGDGETQYF	TGTGCCAGCAGCAAAACTAGCGGGGACGGAGAGACCCAGTACTTC
-	TRBV20-1	TRBJ1-2	TRBD1	CSAPTGSGYTF	TGCAGTGCCCCGACAGGGTCCGGCTACACCTTC
medium-sized	TRBV6-1	TRBJ2-7	-	CASSEAGFYEQYF	TGTGCCAGCAGTGAAGCGGGGTTCTACGAGCAGTACTTC
-	TRBV19	TRBJ1-1	TRBD1	CASSTGTLLYGQGAFF	TGTGCCAGTAGTACTGGGACCCTTCTCTATGGACAGGGCGCTTTCTTT
few	TRBV7-9	TRBJ1-6	TRBD1	CASSPTGQGNSPLHF	TGTGCCAGCAGCCCCACGGGACAGGGAAATTCACCCCTCCACTTT
few	TRBV2	TRBJ2-1	TRBD1	CARSGTGGQNEQFF	TGTGCCAGAAGCGGGACAGGGGGCCAAAATGAGCAGTTCTTC
-	TRBV6-1	TRBJ2-3	-	CASSEADGEDTQYF	TGTGCCAGCAGTGAAGCCGACGGCGAAGATACGCAGTATTTT
few	TRBV7-3	TRBJ1-5	-	CASSPDPEQPQHF	TGTGCCAGCAGCCCCGACCCGGAACAGCCCCAGCATTTT
many	TRBV7-7	TRBJ2-3	-	CASSQSSAGASTDTQYF	TGTGCTAGCAGTCAGTCGTCGGCGGGGGCTAGCACAGATACGCAGTATTTT
-	TRBV7-2	TRBJ2-7	TRBD1	CASSSSGTGGYEQYF	TGTGCCAGCAGCTCCTCCGGGACAGGCGGCTACGAGCAGTACTTC
-	TRBV2	TRBJ1-2	-	CASSEFQLALNYGYTF	TGTGCCAGCAGCGAGTTCCAGTTGGCCCTCAACTATGGCTACACCTTC
-	TRBV9	TRBJ2-7	-	CASSVLGVGEQYF	TGTGCCAGCAGCGTACTTGGGGTGGGCGAGCAGTACTTC
-	TRBV5-6	TRBJ2-3	-	CASSLEINPSEYF	TGTGCCAGCAGCTTGGAAATCAACCCGAGCGAGTATTTT
-	TRBV13	TRBJ1-1	TRBD1	CASSSYRSGTGEREAFF	TGTGCCAGCAGCTCGTACCGGTCCGGGACAGGGGAGAGGGAAGCTTTCTTT
-	TRBV2	TRBJ2-1	TRBD1	CASNPTGSSYNEQFF	TGTGCCAGTAACCCGACAGGGAGCTCCTACAATGAGCAGTTCTTC
-	TRBV9	TRBJ2-5	-	CASSADPKETQYF	TGTGCCAGCAGCGCCGACCCGAAAGAGACCCAGTACTTC
-	TRBV15	TRBJ2-1	TRBD2	CATSSRYTSGGAIDEQFF	TGTGCCACCAGCAGCCGTTACACTAGCGGGGGGGCCATCGATGAGCAGTTCTTC
few	TRBV7-3	TRBJ1-3	-	CASSFLENRDTIYF	TGTGCCAGCAGCTTTCTGGAGAACAGGGACACCATATATTTT
few	TRBV5-1	TRBJ2-3	TRBD1	CASSLQGASTDTQYF	TGCGCCAGCAGCTTGCAGGGGGCTTCGACAGATACGCAGTATTTT
medium-sized	TRBV4-1	TRBJ1-4	-	CASSAHPGALNEKLFF	TGCGCCAGCAGCGCTCATCCGGGGGCGCTTAATGAAAAACTGTTTTTT
-	TRBV2	TRBJ2-1	-	CASSRHNNEQFF	TGTGCCAGCAGTCGGCATAACAATGAGCAGTTCTTC
-	TRBV30	TRBJ1-1	TRBD1	CAWSVKGAHTEAFF	TGTGCCTGGAGTGTAAAGGGGGCCCACACTGAAGCTTTCTTT